This T cell receptor beta chain was identified during a study of cytomegalovirus exposure and HLA in healthy donors. Overall study context: The roughly 120 validation repertoires matched the roughly 630 first-cohort repertoires in platform, a later analysis reported. Whole-study findings and limits: Under in vitro conditions, a few CMV-associated chains were confirmed as specific for CMV antigens. For most TCR sequences rarity was the rule, although some public TCRs occurred in many donors.

To note about this clone: Its antigen is currently unknown.

The CDR3 covers 18 residues. Germline V gives CDR1 SQVTM, CDR2 ANQGSEA. Trimming took 6 bases from V and 3 from J; bases not matched to a gene: 17. Sequencing used immunoSEQ multiplex PCR; TCRdb keeps in-frame clones, though not all of them. The profile shows 150,000 to 200,000 clones, about 81% of them singletons. The V and J genes are TRBV29-1 and TRBJ2-3, with TRBD2 identical over 11 bases. Sequencing was carried out using PBMCs. The TCR comes from a woman aged 25-40 years in good health and CMV-seronegative. The CDR3, as DNA: TGCAGCGTGGACGCGAACGGGGATAGCGGGAGGGCAACAGATACGCAGTATTTT. It codes for CSVDANGDSGRATDTQYF.